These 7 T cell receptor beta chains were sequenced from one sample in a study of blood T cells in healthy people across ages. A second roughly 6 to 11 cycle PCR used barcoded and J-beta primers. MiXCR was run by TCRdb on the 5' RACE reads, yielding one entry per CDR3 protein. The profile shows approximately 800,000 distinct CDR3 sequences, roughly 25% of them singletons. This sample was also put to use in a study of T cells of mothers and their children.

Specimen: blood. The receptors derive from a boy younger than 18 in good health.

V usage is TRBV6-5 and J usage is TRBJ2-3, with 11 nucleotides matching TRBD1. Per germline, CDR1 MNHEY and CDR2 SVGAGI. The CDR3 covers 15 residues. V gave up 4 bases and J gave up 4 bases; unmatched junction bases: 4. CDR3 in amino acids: CASSLQGQGADTQYF. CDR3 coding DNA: TGTGCCAGCAGTTTACAGGGACAGGGGGCAGATACGCAGTATTTT.

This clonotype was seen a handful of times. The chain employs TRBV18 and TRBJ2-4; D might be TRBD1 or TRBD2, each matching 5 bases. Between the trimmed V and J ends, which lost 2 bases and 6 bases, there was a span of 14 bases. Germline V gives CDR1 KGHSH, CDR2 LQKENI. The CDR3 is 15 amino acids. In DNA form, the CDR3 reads TGTGCCAGCTCACCAGTTTTAGGGGAGCCAAACATTCAGTACTTC. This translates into CASSPVLGEPNIQYF. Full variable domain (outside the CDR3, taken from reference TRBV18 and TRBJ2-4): NAGVMQNPRHLVRRRGQEARLRCSPMKGHSHVYWYRQLPEEGLKFMVYLQKENIIDESGMPKERFSAEFPKEGPSILRIQQVVRGDSAAYFCASSPVLGEPNIQYFGAGTRLSVL.

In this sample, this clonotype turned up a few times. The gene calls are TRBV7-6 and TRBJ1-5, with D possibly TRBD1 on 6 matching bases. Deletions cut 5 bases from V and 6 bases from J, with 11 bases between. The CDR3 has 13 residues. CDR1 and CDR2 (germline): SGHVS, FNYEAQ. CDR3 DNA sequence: TGTGCCAGCAGCCCCCAGGGGATTCAGCCCCAGCATTTT. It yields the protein CASSPQGIQPQHF.

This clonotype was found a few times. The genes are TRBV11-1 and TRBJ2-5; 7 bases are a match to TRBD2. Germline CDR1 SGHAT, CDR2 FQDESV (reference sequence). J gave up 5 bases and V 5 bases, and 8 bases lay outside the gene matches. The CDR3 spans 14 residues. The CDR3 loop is CASSTSGARETQYF. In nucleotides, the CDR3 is TGTGCCAGCAGCACCAGCGGGGCCCGGGAGACCCAGTACTTC.

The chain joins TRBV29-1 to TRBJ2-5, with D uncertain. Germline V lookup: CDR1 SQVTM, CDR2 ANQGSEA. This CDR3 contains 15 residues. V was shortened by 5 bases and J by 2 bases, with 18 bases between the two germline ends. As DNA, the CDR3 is TGCAGCGTTTACGACCTGACTGTCTCGCAAGAGACCCAGTACTTC. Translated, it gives CSVYDLTVSQETQYF.

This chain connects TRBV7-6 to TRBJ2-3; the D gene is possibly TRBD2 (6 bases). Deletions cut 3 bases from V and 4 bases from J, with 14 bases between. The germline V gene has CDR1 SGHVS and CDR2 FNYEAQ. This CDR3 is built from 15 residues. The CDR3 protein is CASSLGGTNPDTQYF. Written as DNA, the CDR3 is TGTGCCAGCAGCTTGGGCGGGACGAATCCAGATACGCAGTATTTT.

Here the CDR3 reads CSVDSLNTEAFF. CDR3 DNA: TGCAGCGTCGACAGCCTGAACACTGAAGCTTTCTTT. This chain joins TRBV29-1 and TRBJ1-1, with D maybe TRBD1 (5 bases). The germline V and J ends were trimmed by 6 bases and 0 bases, with 8 bases remaining between them. The CDR3 loop spans 12 amino acids. The germline V gene encodes CDR1 SQVTM and CDR2 ANQGSEA.